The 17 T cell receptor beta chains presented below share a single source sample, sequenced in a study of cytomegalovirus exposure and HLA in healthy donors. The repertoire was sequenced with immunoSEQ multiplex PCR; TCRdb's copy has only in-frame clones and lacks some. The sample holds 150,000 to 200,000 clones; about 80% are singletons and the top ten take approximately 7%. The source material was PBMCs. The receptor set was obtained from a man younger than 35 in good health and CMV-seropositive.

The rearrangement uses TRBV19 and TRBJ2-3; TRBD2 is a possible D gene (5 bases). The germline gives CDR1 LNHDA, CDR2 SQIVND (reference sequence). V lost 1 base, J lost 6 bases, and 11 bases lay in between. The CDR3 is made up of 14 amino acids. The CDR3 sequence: CASSIAGVDDTQYF. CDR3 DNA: TGTGCCAGTAGTATAGCCGGGGTCGATGATACGCAGTATTTT. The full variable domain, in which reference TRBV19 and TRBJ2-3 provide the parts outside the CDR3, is DGGITQSPKYLFRKEGQNVTLSCEQNLNHDAMYWYRQDPGQGLRLIYYSQIVNDFQKGDIAEGYSVSREKKESFPLTVTSAQKNPTAFYLCASSIAGVDDTQYFGPGTRLTVL.

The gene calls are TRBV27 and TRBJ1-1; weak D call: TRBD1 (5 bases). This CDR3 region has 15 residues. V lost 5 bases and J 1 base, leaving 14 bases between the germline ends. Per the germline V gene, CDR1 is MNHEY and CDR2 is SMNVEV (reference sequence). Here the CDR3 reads CASSPRGRANTEAFF. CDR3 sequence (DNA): TGTGCCAGCAGTCCACGAGGCAGGGCGAACACTGAAGCTTTCTTT.

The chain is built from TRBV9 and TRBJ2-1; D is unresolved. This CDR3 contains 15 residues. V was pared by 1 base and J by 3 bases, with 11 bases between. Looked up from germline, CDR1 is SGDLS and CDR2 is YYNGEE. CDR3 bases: TGTGCCAGCAGCGTAAGCTCGAAAAACTACAATGAGCAGTTCTTC. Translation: CASSVSSKNYNEQFF.

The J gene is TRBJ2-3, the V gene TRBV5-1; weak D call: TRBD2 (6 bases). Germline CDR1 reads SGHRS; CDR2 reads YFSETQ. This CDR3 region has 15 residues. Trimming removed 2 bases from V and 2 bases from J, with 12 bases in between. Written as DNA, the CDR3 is TGCGCCAGCAGCTTCCAGGAGGGAACCACAGATACGCAGTATTTT. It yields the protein CASSFQEGTTDTQYF.

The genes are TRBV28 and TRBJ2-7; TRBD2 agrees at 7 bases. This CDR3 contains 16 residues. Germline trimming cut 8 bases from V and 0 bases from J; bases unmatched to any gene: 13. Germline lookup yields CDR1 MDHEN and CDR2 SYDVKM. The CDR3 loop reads CASPPTTGTNSYEQYF. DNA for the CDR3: TGTGCCAGCCCCCCAACGACGGGGACTAACTCCTACGAGCAGTACTTC.

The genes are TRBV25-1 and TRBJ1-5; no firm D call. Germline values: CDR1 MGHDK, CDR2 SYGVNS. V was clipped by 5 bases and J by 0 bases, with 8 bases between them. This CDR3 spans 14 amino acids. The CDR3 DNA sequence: TGTGCCAGCAGTAACAGTTATAGCAATCAGCCCCAGCATTTT. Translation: CASSNSYSNQPQHF.

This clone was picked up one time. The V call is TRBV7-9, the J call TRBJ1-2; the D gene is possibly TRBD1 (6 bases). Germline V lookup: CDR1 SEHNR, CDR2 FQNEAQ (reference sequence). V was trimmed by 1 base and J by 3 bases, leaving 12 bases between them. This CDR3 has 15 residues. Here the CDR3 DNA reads TGTGCCAGCAGCTTAGGGACAGCAGGGGACTATGGCTACACCTTC. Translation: CASSLGTAGDYGYTF.

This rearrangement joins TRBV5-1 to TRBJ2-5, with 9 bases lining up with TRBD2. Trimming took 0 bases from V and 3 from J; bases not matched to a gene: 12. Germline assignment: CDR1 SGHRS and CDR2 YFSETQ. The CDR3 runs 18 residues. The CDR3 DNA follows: TGCGCCAGCAGCTTGGGGGCGGGAGGGTCTCAATGGAAAGAGACCCAGTACTTC. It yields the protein CASSLGAGGSQWKETQYF. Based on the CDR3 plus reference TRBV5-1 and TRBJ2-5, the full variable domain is KAGVTQTPRYLIKTRGQQVTLSCSPISGHRSVSWYQQTPGQGLQFLFEYFSETQRNKGNFPGRFSGRQFSNSRSEMNVSTLELGDSALYLCASSLGAGGSQWKETQYFGPGTRLLVL.

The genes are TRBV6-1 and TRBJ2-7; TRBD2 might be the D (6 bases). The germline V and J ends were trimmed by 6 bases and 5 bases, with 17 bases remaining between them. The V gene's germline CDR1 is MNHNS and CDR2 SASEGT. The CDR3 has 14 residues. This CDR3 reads CASREWGEVNEQYF. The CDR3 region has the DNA TGTGCCAGCAGGGAATGGGGGGAAGTCAACGAGCAGTACTTC.

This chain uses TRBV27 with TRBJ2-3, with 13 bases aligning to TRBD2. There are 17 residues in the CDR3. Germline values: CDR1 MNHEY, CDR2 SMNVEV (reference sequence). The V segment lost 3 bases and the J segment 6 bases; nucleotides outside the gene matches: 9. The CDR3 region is CASSLILAGGPVDTQYF. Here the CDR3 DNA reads TGTGCCAGCAGTTTGATACTAGCGGGAGGGCCGGTGGATACGCAGTATTTT.

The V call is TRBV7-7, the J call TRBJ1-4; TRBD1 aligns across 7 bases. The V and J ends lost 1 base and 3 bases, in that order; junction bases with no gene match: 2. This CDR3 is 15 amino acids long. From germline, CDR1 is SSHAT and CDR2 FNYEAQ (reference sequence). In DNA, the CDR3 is TGTGCCAGCAGCTTAGGCGGGACAGCTAATGAAAAACTGTTTTTT. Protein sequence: CASSLGGTANEKLFF.

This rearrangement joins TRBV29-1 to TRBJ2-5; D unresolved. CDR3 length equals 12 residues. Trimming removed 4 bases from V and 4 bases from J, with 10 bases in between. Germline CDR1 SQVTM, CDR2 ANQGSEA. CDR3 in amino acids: CSVVVSPETQYF. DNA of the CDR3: TGCAGCGTTGTTGTTAGTCCAGAGACCCAGTACTTC.

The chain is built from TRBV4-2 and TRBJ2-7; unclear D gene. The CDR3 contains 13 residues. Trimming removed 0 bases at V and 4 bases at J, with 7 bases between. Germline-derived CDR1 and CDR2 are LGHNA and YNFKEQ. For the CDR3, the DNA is TGTGCCAGCAGCCAAGATGTCGGGTACGAGCAGTACTTC. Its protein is CASSQDVGYEQYF.

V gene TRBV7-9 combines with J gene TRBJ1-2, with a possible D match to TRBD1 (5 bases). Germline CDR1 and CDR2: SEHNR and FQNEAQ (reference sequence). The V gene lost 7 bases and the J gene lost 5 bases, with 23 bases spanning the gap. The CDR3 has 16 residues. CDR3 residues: CASTRGTELIGYGYTF. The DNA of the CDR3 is TGTGCCAGCACCCGGGGGACCGAACTAATAGGGTATGGCTACACCTTC.

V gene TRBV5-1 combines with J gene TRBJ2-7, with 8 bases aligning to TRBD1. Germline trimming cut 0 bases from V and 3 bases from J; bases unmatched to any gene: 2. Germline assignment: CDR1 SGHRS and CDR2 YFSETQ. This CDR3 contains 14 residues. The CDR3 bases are TGCGCCAGCAGCTTGGACAGGGGGAACTACGAGCAGTACTTC. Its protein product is CASSLDRGNYEQYF.

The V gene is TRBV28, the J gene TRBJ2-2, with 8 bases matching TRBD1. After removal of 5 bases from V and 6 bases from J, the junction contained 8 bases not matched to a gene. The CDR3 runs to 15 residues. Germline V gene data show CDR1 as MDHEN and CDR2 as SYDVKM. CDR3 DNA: TGTGCCAGCAGTCGGCGGACAGGGCGCCCCGGGGAGCTGTTTTTT. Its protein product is CASSRRTGRPGELFF.

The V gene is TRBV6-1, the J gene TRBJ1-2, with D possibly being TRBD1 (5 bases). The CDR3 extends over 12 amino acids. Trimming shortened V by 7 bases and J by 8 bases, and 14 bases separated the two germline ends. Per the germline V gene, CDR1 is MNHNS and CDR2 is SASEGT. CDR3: CASKGDERGYTF. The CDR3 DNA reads TGTGCCAGCAAAGGGGATGAGCGCGGCTACACCTTC.